This T cell receptor (beta chain) is drawn from a study of blood T cell repertoires in COVID-19. Study details: Samples taken during acute and convalescent COVID-19 were collected in the United States, Italy and Spain. In each case, the material was cDNA or gDNA derived from T cells, B-cell-depleted T cells, or PBMCs.

The CDR3 is 15 residues long. Trimming at V came to 0 bases and at J to 5 bases, leaving 4 bases not matched to a gene. Germline CDR1 is LGHDT and CDR2 is YNNKEL (reference sequence). This clone occurred once. In the original processing: Reference gene primer amplification yielded estimated nucleated cell counts. The data were produced by immunoSEQ multiplex PCR, yet TCRdb's version contains in-frame clones alone and is incomplete. V and J calls and clone size follow that table, whereas D and trimming were derived from the DNA. This table has fewer than 120,000 clones, 76% appearing once. The TCR sequence derives from an elderly woman with acute or convalescent COVID-19. This rearrangement joins TRBV3-1 (or the pseudogene TRBV3-2) to TRBJ2-1; TRBD1 aligns across 7 bases. Sequencing used peripheral blood. This CDR3 reads CASSQDTGVHNEQFF. The CDR3 DNA follows: TGTGCCAGCAGCCAAGACACAGGGGTGCACAATGAGCAGTTCTTC.